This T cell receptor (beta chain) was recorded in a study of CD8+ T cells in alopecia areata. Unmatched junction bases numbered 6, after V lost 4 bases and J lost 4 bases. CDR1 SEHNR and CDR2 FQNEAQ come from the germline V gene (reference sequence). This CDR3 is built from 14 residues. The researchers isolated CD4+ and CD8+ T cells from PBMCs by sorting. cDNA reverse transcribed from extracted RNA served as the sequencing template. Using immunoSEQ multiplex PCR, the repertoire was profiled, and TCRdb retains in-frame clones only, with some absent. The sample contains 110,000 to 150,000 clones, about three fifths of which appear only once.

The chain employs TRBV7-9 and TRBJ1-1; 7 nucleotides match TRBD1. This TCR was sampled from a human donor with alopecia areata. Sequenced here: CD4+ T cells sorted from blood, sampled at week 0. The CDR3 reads CASSSTGRSTEAFF. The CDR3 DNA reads TGTGCCAGCAGCTCGACAGGGAGGAGCACTGAAGCTTTCTTT.